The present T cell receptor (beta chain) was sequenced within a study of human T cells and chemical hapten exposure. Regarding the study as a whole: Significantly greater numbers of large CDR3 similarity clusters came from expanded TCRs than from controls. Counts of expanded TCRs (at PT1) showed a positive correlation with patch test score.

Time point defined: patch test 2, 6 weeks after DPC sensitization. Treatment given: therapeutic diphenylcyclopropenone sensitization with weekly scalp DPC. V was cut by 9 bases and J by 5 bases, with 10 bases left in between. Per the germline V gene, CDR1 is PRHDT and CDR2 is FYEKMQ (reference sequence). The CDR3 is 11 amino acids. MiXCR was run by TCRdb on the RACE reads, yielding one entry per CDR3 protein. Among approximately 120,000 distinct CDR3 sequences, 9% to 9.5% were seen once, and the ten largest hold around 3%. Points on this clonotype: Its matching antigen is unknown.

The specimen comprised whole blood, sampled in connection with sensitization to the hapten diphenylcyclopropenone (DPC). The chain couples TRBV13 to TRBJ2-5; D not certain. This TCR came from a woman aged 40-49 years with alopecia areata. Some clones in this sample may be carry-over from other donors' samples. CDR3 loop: CASRYGETQYF. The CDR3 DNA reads TGTGCCAGTCGATACGGGGAGACCCAGTACTTC.